These T cell receptor beta chains were read from a single sample in a study of pediatric ulcerative colitis. TCRdb keeps only in-frame clones here, not all; method: immunoSEQ multiplex PCR. Of approximately 6,300 clones listed, nearly 90% are singletons. The sample was blood. The receptor set was obtained from a girl aged 5-17 years who was a control in a study of pediatric ulcerative colitis. Each CDR3 is given with its conserved first and last residue. D genes are given only for firm matches. Only part of the rows carry a size: once, few, many, or a class if the clone is expanded.

j_gene,d_gene,v_gene,abundance,CDR3aa,CDR3nt
TRBJ2-7,TRBD2,TRBV4-2,.,CASSGGGEREIRKQYF,TGTGCCAGCAGCGGAGGAGGAGAGCGGGAGATTAGAAAGCAGTACTTC
TRBJ2-7,.,TRBV10-3,.,CATRDTGNADPYEQYF,TGTGCCACCAGGGACACCGGGAACGCAGATCCCTACGAGCAGTACTTC
TRBJ1-2,.,TRBV6-4,.,CASSDGGGSYGYTF,TGTGCCAGCAGTGACGGCGGGGGGAGCTATGGCTACACCTTC
TRBJ2-7,.,TRBV5-5,.,CASSPSYEQYF,TGTGCCAGCAGTCCAAGCTACGAGCAGTACTTC
TRBJ2-6,.,TRBV6-5,.,CASSEGSGANVLTF,TGTGCCAGCAGTGAGGGGTCTGGGGCCAACGTCCTGACTTTC
TRBJ1-1,TRBD1,TRBV10-3,.,CAIRSDRVTEAFF,TGTGCCATCAGATCCGACAGGGTCACTGAAGCTTTCTTT
TRBJ1-5,.,TRBV5-5,.,CASSLESGQPQHF,TGTGCCAGCAGCTTAGAGTCTGGTCAGCCCCAGCATTTT
TRBJ2-1,.,TRBV7-8,once,CASSLAPPSAHYNEQFF,TGTGCCAGCAGCTTAGCCCCGCCTAGCGCCCACTACAATGAGCAGTTCTTC
TRBJ1-2,TRBD1,TRBV27,.,CASSSTGTGGIYGYTF,TGTGCCAGCAGTTCCACCGGGACAGGGGGCATCTATGGCTACACCTTC
TRBJ1-4,.,TRBV15,.,CATRGDGGLDNEKLFF,TGTGCCACCAGGGGGGACGGTGGCCTAGATAATGAAAAACTGTTTTTT
TRBJ1-5,TRBD1,TRBV19,.,CASRPLRTGGNQPQHF,TGTGCCAGTAGACCCCTCAGGACAGGGGGAAATCAGCCCCAGCATTTT
TRBJ1-1,.,TRBV2,.,CASRSDTEAFF,TGTGCCAGCAGGTCCGACACTGAAGCTTTCTTT
TRBJ1-2,.,TRBV6-1,.,CASSDPGKIYGYTF,TGTGCCAGCAGTGACCCAGGGAAAATCTATGGCTACACCTTC
TRBJ1-3,.,TRBV5-1,.,CASSFSATVSGNTIYF,TGCGCCAGCAGCTTTAGCGCGACAGTGTCGGGAAACACCATATATTTT
TRBJ2-3,.,TRBV4-1,once,CASSQGSTGVADTQYF,TGCGCCAGCAGCCAAGGAAGTACGGGAGTGGCAGATACGCAGTATTTT
TRBJ1-1,TRBD1,TRBV6-5,.,CAARQGAGTEAFF,TGTGCCGCCAGACAGGGGGCGGGTACTGAAGCTTTCTTT
TRBJ2-3,.,TRBV11-3,once,CASSLGRDSSTDTQYF,TGTGCCAGCAGTCTTGGGCGTGACAGTAGCACAGATACGCAGTATTTT
TRBJ2-7,.,TRBV29-1,.,CSVEIRDGMSYEQYF,TGCAGCGTTGAAATCCGGGACGGTATGTCCTACGAGCAGTACTTC
TRBJ2-6,.,TRBV28,.,CASSFLWGTGANVLTF,TGTGCCAGCAGTTTCCTTTGGGGGACCGGGGCCAACGTCCTGACTTTC
TRBJ2-7,TRBD2,TRBV4-1,.,CASSQTSGASEQYF,TGCGCCAGCAGCCAAACTAGCGGGGCCTCCGAGCAGTACTTC
TRBJ2-5,.,TRBV7-8,.,CASSLSRGETQYF,TGTGCCAGCAGCTTGTCGAGAGGGGAGACCCAGTACTTC
TRBJ2-3,.,TRBV9,.,CASSVGTSPSTDTQYF,TGTGCCAGCAGCGTAGGAACTAGCCCTAGCACAGATACGCAGTATTTT
TRBJ2-7,TRBD1,TRBV2,few,CASRGTGPHEQYF,TGTGCCAGCAGGGGGACAGGGCCCCACGAGCAGTACTTC
TRBJ2-3,TRBD1,TRBV2,.,CASNLDRADTQYF,TGTGCCAGCAACCTAGACAGGGCAGATACGCAGTATTTT
TRBJ2-1,.,TRBV11-3,.,CASSLGLTYNEQFF,TGTGCCAGCAGCTTAGGACTTACCTACAATGAGCAGTTCTTC
TRBJ2-5,TRBD1,TRBV29-1,.,CSVEGQGSQETQYF,TGCAGCGTTGAAGGACAGGGGTCGCAAGAGACCCAGTACTTC
TRBJ2-7,TRBD2,TRBV4-2,few,CASSQDLTSGNEQYF,TGTGCCAGCAGCCAAGATCTGACTAGCGGGAACGAGCAGTACTTC
TRBJ2-2,.,TRBV28,.,CASSPPGGDTGELFF,TGTGCCAGCAGTCCACCGGGTGGTGACACCGGGGAGCTGTTTTTT
TRBJ1-2,TRBD1,TRBV7-3,.,CASSYSTGGVFGYTF,TGTGCCAGCAGCTACTCAACAGGGGGCGTTTTTGGCTACACCTTC
TRBJ2-1,.,TRBV5-1,.,CASSEDRNNEQFF,TGCGCCAGCAGCGAAGACCGTAACAATGAGCAGTTCTTC
TRBJ2-5,.,TRBV11-2,.,CASSYRETQYF,TGTGCCAGCAGCTACCGAGAGACCCAGTACTTC
TRBJ1-4,.,TRBV28,.,CASSLYPGETLNEKLFF,TGTGCCAGCAGTTTATACCCTGGGGAAACCCTTAATGAAAAACTGTTTTTT
TRBJ1-1,TRBD1,TRBV6-5,.,CASSWTGQNTEAFF,TGTGCCAGCAGTTGGACAGGACAGAACACTGAAGCTTTCTTT
TRBJ2-6,.,TRBV7-8,.,CASSLGGANVLTF,TGTGCCAGCAGCTTAGGTGGGGCCAACGTCCTGACTTTC
TRBJ2-1,.,TRBV5-8,once,CASRFVTSRGNEQFF,TGTGCCAGCAGGTTTGTGACGTCGCGTGGCAATGAGCAGTTCTTC
TRBJ1-4,TRBD1,TRBV7-2,.,CASSLLGTGDEKLFF,TGTGCCAGCAGCCTCCTCGGGACAGGGGATGAAAAACTGTTTTTT
TRBJ2-1,TRBD2,TRBV15,.,CATSKGVAGGKNEQFF,TGTGCCACCAGCAAAGGGGTAGCGGGAGGAAAAAATGAGCAGTTCTTC
TRBJ2-7,.,TRBV9,.,CASSPGLFYEQYF,TGTGCCAGCAGCCCGGGACTTTTCTACGAGCAGTACTTC
TRBJ1-3,.,TRBV30,.,CAWSGEGPGNTIYF,TGTGCCTGGTCGGGAGAAGGGCCGGGAAACACCATATATTTT
TRBJ2-4,.,TRBV7-2,.,CASSLASGATKNIQYF,TGTGCCAGCAGCTTAGCGTCCGGGGCAACCAAAAACATTCAGTACTTC
TRBJ2-7,.,TRBV18,once,CASSGAGAYEQYF,TGTGCCAGCTCCGGGGCAGGGGCCTACGAGCAGTACTTC
TRBJ2-7,TRBD2,TRBV19,.,CASSAIAGGDEQYF,TGTGCCAGTAGTGCCATAGCGGGAGGGGACGAGCAGTACTTC
TRBJ1-1,.,TRBV28,.,CASSSPTGRGDTEAFF,TGTGCCAGCAGTTCCCCCACGGGGCGAGGAGACACTGAAGCTTTCTTT
TRBJ2-7,.,TRBV7-2,once,CASSFRAGSHEQYF,TGTGCCAGCAGCTTCCGGGCGGGGTCCCACGAGCAGTACTTC
TRBJ2-6,.,TRBV19,.,CASSLGGGSGANVLTF,TGTGCCAGTAGTTTGGGGGGTGGGTCTGGGGCCAACGTCCTGACTTTC
TRBJ2-3,TRBD2,TRBV6-4,.,CASSAGGTDTQYF,TGTGCCAGCAGTGCGGGAGGGACAGATACGCAGTATTTT
TRBJ1-2,.,TRBV16,.,CASSQSASRLSNYGYTF,TGTGCCAGCAGCCAATCGGCGTCTCGGCTAAGTAACTATGGCTACACCTTC
TRBJ2-7,.,TRBV7-2,.,CASSLGRNYEQYF,TGTGCCAGCAGCTTGGGGCGGAACTACGAGCAGTACTTC
TRBJ1-1,.,TRBV19,.,CASSIDFRRSAFF,TGTGCCAGTAGTATAGACTTCCGCAGATCTGCTTTCTTT
TRBJ2-7,.,TRBV11-2,few,CASSLDHSYEQYF,TGTGCCAGCAGCTTAGACCACTCCTACGAGCAGTACTTC
TRBJ2-6,TRBD1,TRBV15,.,CATSPDRETGANVLTF,TGTGCCACCAGCCCGGACAGGGAAACTGGGGCCAACGTCCTGACTTTC
TRBJ1-2,.,TRBV18,.,CASSAGTFFDYTF,TGTGCCAGCTCGGCCGGGACATTTTTTGACTACACCTTC
TRBJ2-7,TRBD1,TRBV30,.,CAQGGQLIPENEQYF,TGTGCCCAAGGGGGACAGCTAATACCCGAGAACGAGCAGTACTTC
TRBJ2-5,TRBD2,TRBV9,.,CASTPMGGNQETQYF,TGTGCCAGCACCCCGATGGGGGGGAATCAAGAGACCCAGTACTTC
TRBJ2-3,.,TRBV7-9,.,CASSLLLAITDTQYF,TGTGCCAGCAGCTTGTTGCTAGCGATTACAGATACGCAGTATTTT
TRBJ2-1,TRBD2,TRBV6-1,.,CASSEGLAGHRQFF,TGTGCCAGCAGTGAGGGACTAGCGGGGCATCGGCAGTTCTTC
TRBJ2-7,.,TRBV11-3,.,CASSLDHSYEQYF,TGTGCCAGCAGCTTAGACCACTCCTACGAGCAGTACTTC
TRBJ1-4,.,TRBV27,.,CASSWGGPREKLFF,TGTGCCAGCAGTTGGGGTGGTCCTCGTGAAAAACTGTTTTTT
TRBJ2-7,.,TRBV7-9,.,CASSLAGGLAYEQYF,TGTGCCAGCAGCTTAGCGGGAGGATTAGCCTACGAGCAGTACTTC
TRBJ1-2,.,TRBV5-1,.,CASSSGAGDYGYTF,TGCGCCAGCAGCTCGGGCGCTGGGGACTATGGCTACACCTTC